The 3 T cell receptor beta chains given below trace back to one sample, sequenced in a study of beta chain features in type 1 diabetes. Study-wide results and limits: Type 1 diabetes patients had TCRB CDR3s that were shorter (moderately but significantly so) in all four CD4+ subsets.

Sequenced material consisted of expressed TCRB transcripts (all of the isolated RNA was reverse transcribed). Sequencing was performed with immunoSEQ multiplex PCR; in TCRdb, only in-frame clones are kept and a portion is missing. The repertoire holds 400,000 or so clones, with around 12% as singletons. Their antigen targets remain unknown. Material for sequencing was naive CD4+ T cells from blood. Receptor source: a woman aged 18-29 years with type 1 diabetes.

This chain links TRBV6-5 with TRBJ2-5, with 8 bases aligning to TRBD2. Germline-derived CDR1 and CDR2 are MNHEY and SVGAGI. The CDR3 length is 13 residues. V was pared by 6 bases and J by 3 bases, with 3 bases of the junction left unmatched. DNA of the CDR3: TGTGCCAGCAGGGGGACTAGAAAAGAGACCCAGTACTTC. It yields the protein CASRGTRKETQYF.

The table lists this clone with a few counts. DNA for the CDR3: TGCGCCAGCAGCCAAGGGGCCGGGACAGGGACCTCCTACGAGCAGTACTTC. This translates into CASSQGAGTGTSYEQYF. The chain uses TRBV4-3 and TRBJ2-7, with 9 bases fitting TRBD1. This CDR3 has 17 residues. With 1 base clipped from V and 0 bases from J, the junction kept 7 bases outside the gene matches. The germline gives CDR1 LGHNA, CDR2 YSLEER.

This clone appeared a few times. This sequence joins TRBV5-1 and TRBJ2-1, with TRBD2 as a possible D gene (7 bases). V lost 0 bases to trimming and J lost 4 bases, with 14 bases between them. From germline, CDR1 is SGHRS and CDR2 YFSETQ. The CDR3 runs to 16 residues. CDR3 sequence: CASSLEGGGRYNEQFF. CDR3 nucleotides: TGCGCCAGCAGCTTGGAAGGGGGAGGGAGATACAATGAGCAGTTCTTC.